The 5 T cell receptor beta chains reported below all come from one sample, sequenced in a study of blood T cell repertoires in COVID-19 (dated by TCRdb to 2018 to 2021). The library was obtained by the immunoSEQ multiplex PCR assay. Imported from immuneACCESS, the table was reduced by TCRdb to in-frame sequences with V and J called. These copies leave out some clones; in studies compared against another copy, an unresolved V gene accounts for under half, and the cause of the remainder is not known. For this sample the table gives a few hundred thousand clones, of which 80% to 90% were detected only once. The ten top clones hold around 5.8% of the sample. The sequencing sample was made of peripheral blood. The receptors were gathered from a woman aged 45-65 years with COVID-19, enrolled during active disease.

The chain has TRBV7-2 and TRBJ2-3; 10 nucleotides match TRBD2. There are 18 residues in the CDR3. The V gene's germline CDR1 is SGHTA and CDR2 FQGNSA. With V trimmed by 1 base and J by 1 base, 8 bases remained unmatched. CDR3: CASSLDKREGGGTDTQYF. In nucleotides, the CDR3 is TGTGCCAGCAGCTTAGATAAGCGGGAGGGCGGTGGCACAGATACGCAGTATTTT.

CDR3 amino acids: CATSPGLGDTQYF. CDR3 bases: TGTGCCACCAGCCCAGGCCTGGGAGATACGCAGTATTTT. The rearrangement uses TRBV24-1 and TRBJ2-3; D unresolved. This CDR3 region has 13 residues. Germline loops: CDR1 KGHDR, CDR2 SFDVKD. Trimming removed 7 bases from V and 5 bases from J, with 12 bases in between.

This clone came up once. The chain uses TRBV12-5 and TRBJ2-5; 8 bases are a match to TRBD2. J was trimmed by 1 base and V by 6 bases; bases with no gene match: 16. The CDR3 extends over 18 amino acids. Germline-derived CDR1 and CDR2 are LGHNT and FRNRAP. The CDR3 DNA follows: TGTGCTAGTGGCCTTACCTCTTTTAGACTAGCGATCCAAGAGACCCAGTACTTC. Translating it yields CASGLTSFRLAIQETQYF.

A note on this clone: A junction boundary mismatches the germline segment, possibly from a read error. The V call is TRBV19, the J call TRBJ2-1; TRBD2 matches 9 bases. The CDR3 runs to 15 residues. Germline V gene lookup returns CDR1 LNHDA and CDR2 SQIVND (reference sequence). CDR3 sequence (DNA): TGTGCCATCAGTGGTCGCGGGAGGGCCTATAATGAGCAGTTCTTC. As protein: CAISGRGRAYNEQFF. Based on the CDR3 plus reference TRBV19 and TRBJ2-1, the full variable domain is DGGITQSPKYLFRKEGQNVTLSCEQNLNHDAMYWYRQDPGQGLRLIYYSQIVNDFQKGDIAEGYSVSREKKESFPLTVTSAQKNPTAFYLCAISGRGRAYNEQFFGPGTRLTVL.

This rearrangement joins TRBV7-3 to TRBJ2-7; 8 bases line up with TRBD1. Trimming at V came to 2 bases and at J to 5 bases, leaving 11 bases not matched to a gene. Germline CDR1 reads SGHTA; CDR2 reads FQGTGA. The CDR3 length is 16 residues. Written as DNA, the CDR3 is TGTGCCAGCAGCTTACGCCGGACAGGGCAACCCCACGAGCAGTACTTC. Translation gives CASSLRRTGQPHEQYF.